This T cell receptor beta chain was found in a study of beta chain features in type 1 diabetes. Study in general: Cells sorted and examined across all samples totaled approximately 100,000,000.

This CDR3 spans 14 amino acids. The germline V gene has CDR1 SGHRS and CDR2 YFSETQ. V was clipped by 4 bases and J by 2 bases; unmatched bases: 2. The investigators reverse transcribed all of the isolated RNA, so they sequenced expressed TCRB transcripts. The repertoire was sequenced with immunoSEQ multiplex PCR; TCRdb's copy has only in-frame clones and lacks some. The table includes about 140,000 clones, roughly 10% detected once. Material for sequencing was central memory CD4+ T cells from blood. This receptor was taken from a woman aged 40 to 50 in good health. The V call is TRBV5-1, the J call TRBJ1-4, with TRBD1 matching over 7 bases. This CDR3 reads CASSDRATNEKLFF. CDR3 DNA: TGCGCCAGCAGCGACAGGGCTACTAATGAAAAACTGTTTTTT.